The rows below give T cell receptor beta chains drawn from one sample of a study of technical replicates of blood from several donors. Profiling relied on immunoSEQ multiplex PCR, and the TCRdb table lists in-frame clones only, not all of them. The sample holds under 95,000 clones, around 94% seen once. Sequenced: T cells isolated from PBMCs. The origin of the receptors is a human donor in good health. Both conserved end residues are part of each CDR3. The size field is filled for only some rows; it gives once, few, many or a size class.

clone_size v_call cdr3_aa
NA TRBV6-1 CASSEARAGVAYEQYF
NA TRBV7-3 CASSLRGSDTEAFF
NA TRBV11-2 CASSLGGSSYNEQFF
once TRBV6-1 CASSEAQRTGGLRSNQPQHF
NA TRBV19 CASSNVTDRGNFYGYTF
once TRBV11-1 CASSLSGSQGDTQYF
NA TRBV10-1 CASSESRRARCYSNQPQHF
NA TRBV7-8 CASSLGGRNYEQYF
NA TRBV6-4 CASSDFGRANTGELFF
NA TRBV28 CASGWVGGADYGYTF
NA TRBV27 CASSTNGAENQPQHF
NA TRBV27 CASSDVAGSYNEQFF
once TRBV29-1 CSGLQRGPALVEAFF
NA TRBV5-1 CASSLGVLAGPYNEQFF
once TRBV6-4 CASKQLAGSSYNEQFF
NA TRBV5-6 CASSLGLGGSPLHF
NA TRBV27 CASVSGLGGTEAFF
NA TRBV19 CASSIRASGGVMNTQYF
once TRBV7-6 CASSLVGGDFAGELFF
NA TRBV11-2 CASSYGAGPTDTQYF
once TRBV6-1 CASSEGQGSNGYTF
few TRBV9 CASSGSGLKGNEQFF
NA TRBV29-1 CSVETGSAGELFF
once TRBV11-2 CASSLGWRNAKTEAFF
NA TRBV28 CASRDRGNNEQFF
NA TRBV30 CAWSFYGQGFFTF
once TRBV4-2 CASSQDGSGVGNQPQHF
NA TRBV5-1 CASSLEPSGGATDTQYF
NA TRBV5-4 CASSLGQGSEQFF
NA TRBV6-6 CASSYSGGGNQPQHF
NA TRBV19 CASSPGFQETQYF
NA TRBV2 CASSEAPGLAGPDTQYF
NA TRBV5-1 CASSLGGWTGGLRETQYF
NA TRBV30 CALGGRGPQILSGANVLTF
NA TRBV2 CASSVLWSVYSGANVLTF
NA TRBV9 CASSVAEGVSYEQYF
NA TRBV14 CASSPLRGKNIQYF
NA TRBV6-5 CASSKLAGPGSEQFF
NA TRBV2 CASSAEIQANEQFF
NA TRBV6-1 CAIQYTPTEGKLFF
NA TRBV5-1 CASNERTGSYNEQFF
once TRBV7-6 CASSRVSETYNEQFF
once TRBV5-1 CASSLAVNEQYF
NA TRBV9 CASSAYRDSLNTGELFF
NA TRBV18 CASSPTAGGNTIYF
NA TRBV5-1 CASSLGSTSGGEQYF
once TRBV9 CASSVGADSYEQYF
NA TRBV2 CASRQGANIQYF
NA TRBV30 CAWSVSGAHEQYF
NA TRBV19 CASSMGLAGGGVYNEQFF
NA TRBV19 CASSIQVAGGRDTQYF
NA TRBV19 CATRTGYDTDTQYF
NA TRBV4-1 CASSQQEGPYEQYF
NA TRBV23-1 CASTPWYRELLTNTEAFF
NA TRBV9 CASSVGQGRGNEQFF
NA TRBV6-5 CASSPGSAFYEQYF
once TRBV29-1 CSVVAGTNNEQFF
once TRBV5-4 CASSLQNPNTEAFF
NA TRBV5-1 CASSEPGSLNTGELFF